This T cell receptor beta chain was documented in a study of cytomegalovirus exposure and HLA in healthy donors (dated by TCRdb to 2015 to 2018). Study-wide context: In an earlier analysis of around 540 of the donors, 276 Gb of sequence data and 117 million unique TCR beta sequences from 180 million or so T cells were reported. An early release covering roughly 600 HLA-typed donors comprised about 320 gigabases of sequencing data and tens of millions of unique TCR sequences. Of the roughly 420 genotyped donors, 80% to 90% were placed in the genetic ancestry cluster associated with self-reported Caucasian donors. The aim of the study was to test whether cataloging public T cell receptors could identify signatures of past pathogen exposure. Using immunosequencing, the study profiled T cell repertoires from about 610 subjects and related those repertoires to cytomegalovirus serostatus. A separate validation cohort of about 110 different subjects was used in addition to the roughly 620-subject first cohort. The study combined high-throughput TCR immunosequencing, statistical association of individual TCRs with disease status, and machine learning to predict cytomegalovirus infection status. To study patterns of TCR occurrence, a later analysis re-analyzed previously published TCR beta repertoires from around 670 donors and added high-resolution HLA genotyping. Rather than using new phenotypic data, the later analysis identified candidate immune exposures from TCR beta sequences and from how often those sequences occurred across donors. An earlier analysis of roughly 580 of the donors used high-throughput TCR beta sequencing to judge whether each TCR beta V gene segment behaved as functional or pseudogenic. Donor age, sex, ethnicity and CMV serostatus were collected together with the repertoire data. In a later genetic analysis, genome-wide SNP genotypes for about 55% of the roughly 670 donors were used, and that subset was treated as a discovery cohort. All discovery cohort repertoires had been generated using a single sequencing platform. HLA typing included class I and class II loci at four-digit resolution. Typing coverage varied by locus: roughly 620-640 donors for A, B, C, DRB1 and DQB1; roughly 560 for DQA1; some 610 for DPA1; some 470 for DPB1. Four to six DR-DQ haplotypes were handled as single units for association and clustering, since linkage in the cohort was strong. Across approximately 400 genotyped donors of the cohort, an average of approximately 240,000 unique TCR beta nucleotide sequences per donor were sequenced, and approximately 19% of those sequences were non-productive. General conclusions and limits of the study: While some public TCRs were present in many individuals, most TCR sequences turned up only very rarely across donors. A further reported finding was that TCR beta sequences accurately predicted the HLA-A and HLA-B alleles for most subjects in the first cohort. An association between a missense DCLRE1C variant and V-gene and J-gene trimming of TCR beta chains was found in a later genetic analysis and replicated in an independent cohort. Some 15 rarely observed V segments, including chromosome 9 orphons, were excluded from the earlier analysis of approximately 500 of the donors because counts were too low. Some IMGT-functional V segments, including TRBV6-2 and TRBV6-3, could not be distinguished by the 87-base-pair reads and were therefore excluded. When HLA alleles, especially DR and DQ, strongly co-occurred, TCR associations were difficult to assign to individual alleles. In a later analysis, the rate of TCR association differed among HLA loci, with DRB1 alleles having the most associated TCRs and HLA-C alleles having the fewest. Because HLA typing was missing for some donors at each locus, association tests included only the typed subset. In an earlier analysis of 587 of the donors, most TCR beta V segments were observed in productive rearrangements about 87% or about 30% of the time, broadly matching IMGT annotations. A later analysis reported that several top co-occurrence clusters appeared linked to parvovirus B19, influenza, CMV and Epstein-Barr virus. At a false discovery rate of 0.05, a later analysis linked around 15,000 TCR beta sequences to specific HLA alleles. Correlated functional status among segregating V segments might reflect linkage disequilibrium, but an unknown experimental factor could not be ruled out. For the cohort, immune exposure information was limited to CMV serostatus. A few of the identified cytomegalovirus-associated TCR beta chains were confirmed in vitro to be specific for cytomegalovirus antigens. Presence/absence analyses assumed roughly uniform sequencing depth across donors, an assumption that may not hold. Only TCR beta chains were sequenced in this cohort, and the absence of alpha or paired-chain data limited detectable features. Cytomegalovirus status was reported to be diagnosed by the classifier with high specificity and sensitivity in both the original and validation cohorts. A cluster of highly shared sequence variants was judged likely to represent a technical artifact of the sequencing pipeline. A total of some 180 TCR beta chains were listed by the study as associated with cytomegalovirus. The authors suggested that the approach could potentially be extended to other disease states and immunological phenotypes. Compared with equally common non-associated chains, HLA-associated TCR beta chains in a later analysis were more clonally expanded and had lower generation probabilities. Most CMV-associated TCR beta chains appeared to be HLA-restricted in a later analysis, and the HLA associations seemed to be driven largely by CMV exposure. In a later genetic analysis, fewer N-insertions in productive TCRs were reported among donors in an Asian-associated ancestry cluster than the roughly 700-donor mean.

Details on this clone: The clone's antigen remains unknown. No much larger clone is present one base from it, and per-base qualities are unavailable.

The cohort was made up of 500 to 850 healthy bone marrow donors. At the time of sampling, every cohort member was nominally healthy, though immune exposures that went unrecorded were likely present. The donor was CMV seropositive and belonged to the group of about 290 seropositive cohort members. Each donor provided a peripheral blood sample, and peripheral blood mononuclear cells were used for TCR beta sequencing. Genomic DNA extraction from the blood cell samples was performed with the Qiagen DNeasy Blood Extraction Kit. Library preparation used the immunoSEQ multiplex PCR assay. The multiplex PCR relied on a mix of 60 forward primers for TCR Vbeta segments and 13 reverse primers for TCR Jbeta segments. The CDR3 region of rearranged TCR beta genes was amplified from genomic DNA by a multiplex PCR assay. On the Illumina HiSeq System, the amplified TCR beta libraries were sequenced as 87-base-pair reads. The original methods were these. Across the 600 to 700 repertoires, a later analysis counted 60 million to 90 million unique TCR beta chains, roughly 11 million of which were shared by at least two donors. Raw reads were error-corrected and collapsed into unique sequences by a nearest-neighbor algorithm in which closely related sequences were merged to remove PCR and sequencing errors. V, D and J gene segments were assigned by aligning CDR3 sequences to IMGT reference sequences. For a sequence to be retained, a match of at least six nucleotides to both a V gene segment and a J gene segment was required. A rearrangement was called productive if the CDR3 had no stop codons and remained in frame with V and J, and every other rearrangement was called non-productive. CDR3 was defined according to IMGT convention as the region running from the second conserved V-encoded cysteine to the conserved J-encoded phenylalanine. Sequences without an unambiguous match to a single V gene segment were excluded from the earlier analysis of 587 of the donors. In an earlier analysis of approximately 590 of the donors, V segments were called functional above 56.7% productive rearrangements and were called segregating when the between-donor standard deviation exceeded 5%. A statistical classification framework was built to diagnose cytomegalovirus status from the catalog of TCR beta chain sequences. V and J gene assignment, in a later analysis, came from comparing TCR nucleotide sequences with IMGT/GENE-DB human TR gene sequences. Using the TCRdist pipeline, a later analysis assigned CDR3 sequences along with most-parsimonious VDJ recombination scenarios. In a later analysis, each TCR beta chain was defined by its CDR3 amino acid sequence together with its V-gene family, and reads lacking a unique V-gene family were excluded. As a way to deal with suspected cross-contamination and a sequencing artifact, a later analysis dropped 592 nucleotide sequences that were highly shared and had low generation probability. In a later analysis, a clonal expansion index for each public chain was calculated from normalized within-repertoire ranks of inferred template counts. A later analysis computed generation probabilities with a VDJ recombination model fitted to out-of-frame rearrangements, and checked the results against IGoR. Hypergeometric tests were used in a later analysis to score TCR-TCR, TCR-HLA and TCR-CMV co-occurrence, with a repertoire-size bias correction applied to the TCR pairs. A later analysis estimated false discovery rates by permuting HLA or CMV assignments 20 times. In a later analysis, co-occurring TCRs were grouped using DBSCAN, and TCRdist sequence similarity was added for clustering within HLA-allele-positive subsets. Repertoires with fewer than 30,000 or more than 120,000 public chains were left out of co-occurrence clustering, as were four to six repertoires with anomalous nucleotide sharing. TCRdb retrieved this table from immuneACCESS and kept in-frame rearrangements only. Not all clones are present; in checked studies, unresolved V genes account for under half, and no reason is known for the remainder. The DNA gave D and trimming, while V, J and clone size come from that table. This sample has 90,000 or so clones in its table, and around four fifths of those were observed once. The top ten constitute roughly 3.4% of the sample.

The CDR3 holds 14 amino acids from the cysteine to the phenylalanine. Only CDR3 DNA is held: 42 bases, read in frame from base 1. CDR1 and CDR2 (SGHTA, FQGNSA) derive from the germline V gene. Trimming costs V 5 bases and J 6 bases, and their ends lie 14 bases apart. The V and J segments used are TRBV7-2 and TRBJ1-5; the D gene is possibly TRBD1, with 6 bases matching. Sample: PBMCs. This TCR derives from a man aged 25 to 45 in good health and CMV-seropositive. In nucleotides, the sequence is TGTGCCAGCAGCCGTCCTGGGGGGGCTCAGCCCCAGCATTTT. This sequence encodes CASSRPGGAQPQHF. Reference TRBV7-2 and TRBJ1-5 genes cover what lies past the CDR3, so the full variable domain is GAGVSQSPSNKVTEKGKDVELRCDPISGHTALYWYRQSLGQGLEFLIYFQGNSAPDKSGLPSDRFSAERTGGSVSTLTIQRTQQEDSAVYLCASSRPGGAQPQHFGDGTRLSIL.